This TCR beta chain is drawn from a study of shared clonotypes between healthy human individuals. Study-wide results and caveats: Generation probability values for non-shared clonotypes were lower than those for clonotypes shared by all four donors. Memory subsets generally showed smaller estimated richness than naive subsets did.

The CDR3 covers 15 residues. Looked up from germline, CDR1 is SGHRS and CDR2 is YFSETQ. V was clipped by 3 bases and J by 4 bases; unmatched bases: 9. When replicate PCRs were run on sorted subsets, they used around 0.2 ug DNA, about 30,000 T cell genomes. Authors' methods: ImmunoSEQ yielded junction-only sequences lacking quality scores, so filtering differed. Generated by immunoSEQ multiplex PCR, the TCRdb table keeps only in-frame clones and is missing some. V and J calls and clone size are those listed in that table; D and trimming were worked out from the DNA. The sample carries about 640,000 clones, about three quarters recorded once. Notes on this clone: Antigen specificity is unknown.

This receptor was obtained from a woman aged 25 to 45 in good health. Sequenced input: memory CD4+ T cells sorted from blood. Documented subset: CD45RA-negative fraction. The chain combines TRBV5-1 with TRBJ2-5; 7 nucleotides align to TRBD2. CDR3 sequence: CASSSGERDTETQYF. In nucleotides, the CDR3 is TGCGCCAGCAGCTCGGGGGAGCGGGATACAGAGACCCAGTACTTC. The variable domain in full, completed from reference TRBV5-1 and TRBJ2-5, reads KAGVTQTPRYLIKTRGQQVTLSCSPISGHRSVSWYQQTPGQGLQFLFEYFSETQRNKGNFPGRFSGRQFSNSRSEMNVSTLELGDSALYLCASSSGERDTETQYFGPGTRLLVL.